A single sample gave rise to the 21 T cell receptor beta chains below, sequenced in a study of blood T cell repertoires in COVID-19. Repertoires were generated with immunoSEQ multiplex PCR, while TCRdb's copy carries only in-frame clones and drops some. Among 250,000 to 350,000 clones listed, roughly 90% were seen once. Sample: PBMCs or T cells enriched from blood (not recorded which). The receptor source for this set is a young woman who had recovered from COVID-19.

The CDR3 protein is CATSRDPRGDTEAFF. Here the CDR3 DNA reads TGTGCCACCAGCAGAGATCCCAGGGGAGACACTGAAGCTTTCTTT. V and J are TRBV15 and TRBJ1-1, with D tentatively TRBD1 (6 bases). The CDR3 totals 15 residues. V lost 0 bases and J lost 3, with 11 bases in between. The germline CDR1 and CDR2 sequences are LNHNV and YYDKDF (reference sequence).

For this clone: The junction differs from germline at one of its ends, possibly a read error. The genes are TRBV15 and TRBJ2-1; D perhaps matches TRBD2 (6 bases). Germline V CDR1 and CDR2: LNHNV, YYDKDF (reference sequence). The CDR3 has 14 residues. The CDR3, as DNA: TGTGCCACCAGCAGCCGGGACTCCGACAATGAGCAGTTCTTC. This sequence encodes CATSSRDSDNEQFF.

The chain has TRBV28 and TRBJ1-2; 11 bases fit TRBD1. Per germline, CDR1 MDHEN and CDR2 SYDVKM. The CDR3 is 18 amino acids. V was pared by 5 bases and J by 7 bases, with 18 bases of the junction left unmatched. In DNA, the CDR3 is TGTGCCAGCAGTGGTGCGGGAGGACAGGGGGCTTTACTGTCTGGCTACACCTTC. Translating gives CASSGAGGQGALLSGYTF.

This clone was seen only once. The gene calls are TRBV6-6 and TRBJ1-2; 10 bases agree with TRBD1. Germline lookup yields CDR1 MNHNY and CDR2 SVGAGI (reference sequence). CDR3 length: 13 residues. After removal of 7 bases from V and 6 bases from J, the junction contained 5 bases not matched to a gene. The DNA of the CDR3 is TGTGCCAGCATACTCGGGACAGGGGATGGCTACACCTTC. Protein sequence: CASILGTGDGYTF.

V is TRBV6-5 and J is TRBJ2-1; 10 bases are shared with TRBD2. CDR3 length: 15 residues. The germline V gene has CDR1 MNHEY and CDR2 SVGAGI. After removal of 8 bases from V and 5 bases from J, the junction contained 9 bases not matched to a gene. In nucleotides, the CDR3 is TGTGCCAGCCGTACCGGACTAGCGGCTAACAATGAGCAGTTCTTC. Translating gives CASRTGLAANNEQFF.

V is TRBV13 and J is TRBJ2-6; no clear D. CDR1 is PRHDT and CDR2 is FYEKMQ in the germline V gene (reference sequence). This CDR3 is 16 amino acids long. Trimming removed 5 bases at V and 0 bases at J, with 11 bases between. The CDR3 protein is CASSLISGSGANVLTF. Here the CDR3 DNA reads TGTGCCAGCAGCCTGATATCGGGCTCTGGGGCCAACGTCCTGACTTTC. Full variable domain (remainder filled in from reference TRBV13 and TRBJ2-6): AAGVIQSPRHLIKEKRETATLKCYPIPRHDTVYWYQQGPGQDPQFLISFYEKMQSDKGSIPDRFSAQQFSDYHSELNMSSLELGDSALYFCASSLISGSGANVLTFGAGSRLTVL.

This clone was observed a handful of times. V usage is TRBV19 and J usage is TRBJ1-4; a weak D match, TRBD1 (5 bases). The germline gives CDR1 LNHDA, CDR2 SQIVND (reference sequence). This CDR3 has 15 residues. Trimming took 5 bases from V and 4 from J, leaving 14 bases between them. The CDR3 sequence: CASSAGGGLNEKLFF. The DNA of the CDR3 is TGTGCCAGTAGTGCCGGGGGAGGACTTAATGAAAAACTGTTTTTT.

The gene calls are TRBV7-2 and TRBJ2-2, with 8 bases aligning to TRBD1. This CDR3 region has 14 residues. Germline-derived CDR1 and CDR2 are SGHTA and FQGNSA. J lost 6 bases, V lost 5 bases, and 5 bases had no gene match. The CDR3 reads CASSLNRGAGELFF. CDR3 in DNA: TGTGCCAGCAGCCTTAACAGGGGGGCCGGGGAGCTGTTTTTT.

The chain uses TRBV28 and TRBJ2-2, with 9 positions matching TRBD1. V was clipped by 6 bases and J by 5 bases; unmatched bases: 7. The CDR3 extends over 15 amino acids. Germline V CDR1 and CDR2: MDHEN, SYDVKM. CDR3 protein: CASRSDRGATGELFF. The CDR3, as DNA: TGTGCCAGCAGGTCAGACAGGGGGGCGACCGGGGAGCTGTTTTTT. Full variable domain (remainder filled in from reference TRBV28 and TRBJ2-2): DVKVTQSSRYLVKRTGEKVFLECVQDMDHENMFWYRQDPGLGLRLIYFSYDVKMKEKGDIPEGYSVSREKKERFSLILESASTNQTSMYLCASRSDRGATGELFFGEGSRLTVL.

The V gene is TRBV9, the J gene TRBJ2-1; D is unclear. The CDR3 has 14 residues. The germline CDR1 and CDR2 sequences are SGDLS and YYNGEE. Trimming pared 4 bases from V and 6 bases from J, leaving 14 bases between. The CDR3 coding sequence is TGTGCCAGCAGCCCTTTAGAGCCTAGCAATGAGCAGTTCTTC. It translates to CASSPLEPSNEQFF.

The CDR3 DNA sequence: TGTGCCAGCAGTCGGGACAGGGCGAACACCGGGGAGCTGTTTTTT. It encodes CASSRDRANTGELFF. The rearrangement joins TRBV2 to TRBJ2-2, with 9 bases fitting TRBD1. The V and J ends lost 5 bases and 0 bases, in that order; junction bases with no gene match: 1. The CDR3 is 15 amino acids. Germline values: CDR1 SNHLY, CDR2 FYNNEI.

This clone was observed a single time. This sequence joins TRBV7-2 and TRBJ2-3; 10 bases fit TRBD2. This CDR3 region has 15 residues. CDR1 and CDR2 (germline): SGHTA, FQGNSA. Trimming cost V 5 bases and J 10 bases; bases outside gene matches: 12. The CDR3 spells CASSHGLAEGRAQYF. The DNA of the CDR3 is TGTGCCAGCAGCCATGGACTAGCGGAGGGGAGAGCGCAGTATTTT. The variable domain in full, with the rest retrieved from reference TRBV7-2 and TRBJ2-3, is GAGVSQSPSNKVTEKGKDVELRCDPISGHTALYWYRQSLGQGLEFLIYFQGNSAPDKSGLPSDRFSAERTGGSVSTLTIQRTQQEDSAVYLCASSHGLAEGRAQYFGPGTRLTVL.

The V gene is TRBV19, the J gene TRBJ1-1, with D tentatively TRBD1 (5 bases). V lost 5 bases, J lost 2 bases, and 15 bases lay in between. From germline, CDR1 is LNHDA and CDR2 SQIVND (reference sequence). There are 15 residues in the CDR3. CDR3 amino acids: CASSRQGGGNTEAFF. CDR3 sequence (DNA): TGTGCCAGTAGTCGCCAGGGCGGGGGAAACACTGAAGCTTTCTTT.

This chain connects TRBV7-9 to TRBJ2-5; tentative D call: TRBD1 (6 bases). This CDR3 is 15 amino acids long. Germline lookup yields CDR1 SEHNR and CDR2 FQNEAQ (reference sequence). Trimming took off 6 bases at V and 0 bases at J, with 14 bases between the two ends. The chain's CDR3 is CASSRGQLNQETQYF. As DNA, the CDR3 is TGTGCCAGCAGTCGTGGACAGTTAAACCAAGAGACCCAGTACTTC. The full variable domain, its missing parts supplied by reference TRBV7-9 and TRBJ2-5, is DTGVSQNPRHKITKRGQNVTFRCDPISEHNRLYWYRQTLGQGPEFLTYFQNEAQLEKSRLLSDRFSAERPKGSFSTLEIQRTEQGDSAMYLCASSRGQLNQETQYFGPGTRLLVL.

V and J are TRBV18 and TRBJ1-5, with a tentative D call TRBD1 (5 bases). The CDR3 loop spans 15 amino acids. V was pared by 0 bases and J by 9 bases, with 15 bases between. Looked up from germline, CDR1 is KGHSH and CDR2 is LQKENI. CDR3 in amino acids: CASSPPEHGGSPQHF. The CDR3 DNA follows: TGTGCCAGCTCACCACCGGAACACGGGGGATCGCCCCAGCATTTT.

The chain joins TRBV14 to TRBJ2-6, with D uncertain. This CDR3 spans 15 amino acids. The V gene's germline CDR1 is SGHDN and CDR2 FVKESK. Trimming removed 0 bases at V and 0 bases at J, with 3 bases between. Written as DNA, the CDR3 is TGTGCCAGCAGCCAAGACGGCTCTGGGGCCAACGTCCTGACTTTC. Translating it yields CASSQDGSGANVLTF.

This clone occurred once. DNA for the CDR3: TGTGCCAGCAGGCCAGACGGTCTAGGTAGGAAGTACTTC. Translation: CASRPDGLGRKYF. The chain uses TRBV7-2 and TRBJ2-7; D not certain. This CDR3 contains 13 residues. Germline loops: CDR1 SGHTA, CDR2 FQGNSA. Trimming stripped 6 bases from V and 11 bases from J, with 20 bases between. Full variable domain (outside the CDR3, taken from reference TRBV7-2 and TRBJ2-7): GAGVSQSPSNKVTEKGKDVELRCDPISGHTALYWYRQSLGQGLEFLIYFQGNSAPDKSGLPSDRFSAERTGGSVSTLTIQRTQQEDSAVYLCASRPDGLGRKYFGPGTRLTVT.

This clone was counted a single time. The chain is built from TRBV15 and TRBJ1-2, with 7 bases matching TRBD1. The CDR3 length is 14 residues. V lost 0 bases, J lost 7 bases, and 5 bases stayed unmatched. In germline, CDR1 is LNHNV, CDR2 YYDKDF (reference sequence). The CDR3 nucleotides read TGTGCCACCAGCAGAGATTCTCGGACAGGTGGCTACACCTTC. Protein sequence: CATSRDSRTGGYTF. Complete variable domain (other parts from reference TRBV15 and TRBJ1-2): DAMVIQNPRYQVTQFGKPVTLSCSQTLNHNVMYWYQQKSSQAPKLLFHYYDKDFNNEADTPDNFQSRRPNTSFCFLDIRSPGLGDTAMYLCATSRDSRTGGYTFGSGTRLTVV.

The genes are TRBV4-1 and TRBJ1-2; 7 nucleotides align to TRBD1. Germline-derived CDR1 and CDR2 are MGHRA and YSYEKL. The V gene end was trimmed by 3 bases and the J gene end by 3 bases; junction bases not matched to a gene: 7. The CDR3 runs to 15 residues. CDR3 residues: CASSQRQGSDYGYTF. CDR3 DNA: TGCGCCAGCAGCCAGAGACAGGGAAGCGACTATGGCTACACCTTC.

This chain links TRBV30 with TRBJ1-2; D is perhaps TRBD1 (6 bases). The CDR3 covers 14 residues. The V end was cut by 1 base, the J end by 3 bases, with 12 bases between. The germline CDR1 and CDR2 sequences are GTSNPN and SVGIG (reference sequence). CDR3 region: CAWSARDTDYGYTF. CDR3 nucleotide sequence: TGTGCCTGGAGTGCCCGGGACACAGACTATGGCTACACCTTC.

The gene calls are TRBV9 and TRBJ2-2, with a tentative D call TRBD2 (6 bases). The CDR3 totals 14 residues. V was trimmed by 0 bases and J by 6 bases, leaving 9 bases between them. CDR1 is SGDLS and CDR2 is YYNGEE in the germline V gene. CDR3 region: CASSVVGGSGELFF. The CDR3 nucleotides read TGTGCCAGCAGCGTAGTCGGGGGATCCGGGGAGCTGTTTTTT. The full variable domain, in which reference TRBV9 and TRBJ2-2 provide the parts outside the CDR3, is DSGVTQTPKHLITATGQRVTLRCSPRSGDLSVYWYQQSLDQGLQFLIQYYNGEERAKGNILERFSAQQFPDLHSELNLSSLELGDSALYFCASSVVGGSGELFFGEGSRLTVL.